A single T cell receptor beta chain is shown here with its context. These data are taken from a study of T cell responses to AZD1222 COVID-19 vaccine. V lost 4 bases and J 1 base, leaving 17 bases between the germline ends. CDR3 size: 17 residues. CDR1 is MGHRA and CDR2 is YSYEKL in the germline V gene. The assay was immunoSEQ multiplex PCR, and TCRdb's table has in-frame clones only and misses some. The table lists 100,000 to 130,000 clones, about nine tenths of them singletons. V and J are TRBV4-1 and TRBJ1-5, with a weak D call TRBD1 (6 bases). The sample consisted of peripheral blood, taken 28 days after the second AZD1222 dose. The source of this sequence is an adult who received the AZD1222 COVID-19 vaccine. DNA of the CDR3: TGCGCCAGCAGCCCGGGAGGGGGTAGGGGAAGCAATCAGCCCCAGCATTTT. It is translated as CASSPGGGRGSNQPQHF.